A single sample is the source of the 16 T cell receptor beta chains below, sequenced in a study of T-cell reconstitution after alpha-beta-depleted transplantation in children. Preparation of the TCRbeta library involved a method that used unique molecular identifiers. TCRdb fed the PCR reads into MiXCR, producing one record per CDR3 protein. The data show a few hundred thousand distinct CDR3 sequences, about 20% seen once. This material consisted of PBMCs from the stem cell graft donor, taken from the stem cell graft. The origin of the receptors is a human donor who donated a stem cell graft to a child with acute myeloid leukemia.

This chain links TRBV7-9 with TRBJ2-7; tentatively, D is TRBD1 (5 bases). The CDR3 is 12 amino acids. CDR1 and CDR2 from the germline V gene are SEHNR and FQNEAQ (reference sequence). The V end was cut by 5 bases, the J end by 7 bases, with 12 bases between. CDR3 nucleotides: TGTGCCAGCAGCCAGGGATCAGTGGAGCAGTACTTC. Protein sequence: CASSQGSVEQYF.

This chain joins TRBV7-2 and TRBJ1-2; D is uncertain. The germline gives CDR1 SGHTA, CDR2 FQGNSA. Trimming took off 4 bases at V and 5 bases at J, with 11 bases between the two ends. CDR3 size: 13 residues. The CDR3 DNA is TGTGCCAGCAGCTCGGCTAGAACTTATGGCTACACCTTC. Its protein is CASSSARTYGYTF.

This clonotype appeared a few times. This chain joins TRBV4-1 and TRBJ1-1; TRBD1 might be the D (5 bases). Germline CDR1 and CDR2: MGHRA and YSYEKL. The CDR3 is 15 amino acids. Trimming stripped 1 base from V and 5 bases from J, with 14 bases between. DNA for the CDR3: TGCGCCAGCAGCCAAGGATCTGGGGGTACGACTGAAGCTTTCTTT. Amino acid sequence: CASSQGSGGTTEAFF.

The genes are TRBV29-1 and TRBJ2-2; D call uncertain. The CDR3 is made up of 14 amino acids. The V and J ends lost 2 bases and 1 base respectively, with 8 bases between them. The germline V gene has CDR1 SQVTM and CDR2 ANQGSEA. The chain's CDR3 is CSVEPPGNTGELFF. In nucleotides, the CDR3 is TGCAGCGTTGAACCACCCGGGAACACCGGGGAGCTGTTTTTT.

On this clonotype itself: One junction end disagrees with the germline gene, perhaps due to a read error. The DNA of the CDR3 is TGTGCCAGCAAGAGGATGGGAAATGGGGTATTC. Protein sequence: CASKRMGNGVF. The rearrangement joins TRBV12-3 or TRBV12-4 to TRBJ2-1; D remains ambiguous. This CDR3 has 11 amino acids.

As concerns this clonotype: A junction end diverges from the germline sequence, so it may reflect a read error. This rearrangement joins TRBV3-1 to TRBJ2-1, with 11 nucleotides matching TRBD1. Germline CDR1 reads LGHDT; CDR2 reads YNNKEL (reference sequence). This CDR3 contains 16 residues. The CDR3 DNA follows: TGTGTCAGCAGCCAGACAGGACAGGGGGCTTACAATGAGCAGTTCTTC. Its translation is CVSSQTGQGAYNEQFF.

This clonotype was detected a few times. The chain joins TRBV7-2 to TRBJ2-2; TRBD1 might be the D (5 bases). Trimming took 5 bases from V and 5 from J, leaving 18 bases between them. Germline V CDR1 and CDR2: SGHTA, FQGNSA. The CDR3 is made up of 16 amino acids. This CDR3 is CASSLTTGSPTGELFF. DNA for the CDR3: TGTGCCAGCAGCCTTACTACAGGATCTCCGACCGGGGAGCTGTTTTTT.

The V call is TRBV18, the J call TRBJ1-1; TRBD1 might be the D (5 bases). Between the trimmed V and J ends, which lost 3 bases and 9 bases, there was a span of 14 bases. This CDR3 is built from 13 residues. Germline CDR1 is KGHSH and CDR2 is LQKENI. As DNA, the CDR3 is TGTGCCAGCTCACCGAACCCAGGGACGAAAGCTTTCTTT. Translation gives CASSPNPGTKAFF.

The gene calls are TRBV18 and TRBJ2-3, with D perhaps matching TRBD1 (5 bases). V lost 5 bases and J lost 0, with 15 bases in between. Germline V gene data show CDR1 as KGHSH and CDR2 as LQKENI. The CDR3 runs 16 residues. The CDR3 region is CASSEDSNPSTDTQYF. In nucleotides, the CDR3 is TGTGCCAGCTCAGAAGACAGCAACCCTAGCACAGATACGCAGTATTTT.

This clonotype was recorded at least ten times. The genes are TRBV28 and TRBJ2-7, with D possibly TRBD1 on 5 matching bases. The V gene lost 6 bases and the J gene lost 2 bases, with 17 bases spanning the gap. The germline V gene encodes CDR1 MDHEN and CDR2 SYDVKM. This CDR3 spans 15 amino acids. Here the CDR3 DNA reads TGTGCCAGCAGCCAAACCCGGCAGGGCCCCTACGAGCAGTACTTC. Translated, it gives CASSQTRQGPYEQYF.

This clonotype came up a few times. Here the CDR3 reads CASSPATNPGDEQYF. CDR3 DNA: TGTGCCAGCAGTCCCGCGACAAATCCTGGCGACGAGCAGTACTTC. This chain joins TRBV28 and TRBJ2-7; D gene uncertain. Germline V gene lookup returns CDR1 MDHEN and CDR2 SYDVKM. This CDR3 region has 15 residues. Trimming cost V 5 bases and J 5 bases, with 19 bases left between them.

This clonotype was recorded many times. The CDR3 DNA is TGTGCCAGCAGTTTCAACCGCCCCCGTGAGCAGTTCTTC. This sequence encodes CASSFNRPREQFF. The V call is TRBV12-3 or TRBV12-4, the J call TRBJ2-1; D ambiguous. This CDR3 is 13 amino acids long. Trimming removed 3 bases at V and 9 bases at J, with 12 bases between.

This clonotype was observed a few times. The chain combines TRBV5-1 with TRBJ2-1; maybe TRBD2 (6 bases). From germline, CDR1 is SGHRS and CDR2 YFSETQ. Trimming removed 2 bases at V and 0 bases at J, with 12 bases between. The CDR3 runs 16 residues. The CDR3 region has the DNA TGCGCCAGCAGCTTTTCCGGGGGAAGCTCCTACAATGAGCAGTTCTTC. Protein product: CASSFSGGSSYNEQFF.

This clonotype occurred many times. The rearrangement joins TRBV6-5 to TRBJ1-2, with D possibly matching TRBD1 (5 bases). The CDR3 length is 15 residues. V was trimmed by 5 bases and J by 0 bases, leaving 13 bases between them. The V gene's germline CDR1 is MNHEY and CDR2 SVGAGI. The CDR3 reads CASSPTGSANYGYTF. The DNA of the CDR3 is TGTGCCAGCAGTCCAACAGGATCCGCTAACTATGGCTACACCTTC.

The chain uses TRBV20-1 and TRBJ1-6, with D uncertain. Trimming took off 1 base at V and 3 bases at J, with 7 bases between the two ends. CDR3 size: 14 residues. The germline CDR1 and CDR2 sequences are DFQATT and SNEGSKA (reference sequence). The CDR3 loop is CSARVEGYNSPLHF. The CDR3 nucleotides read TGCAGTGCTAGAGTTGAGGGCTATAATTCACCCCTCCACTTT.

This clonotype was observed at least ten times. The chain couples TRBV10-3 to TRBJ2-7, with D perhaps matching TRBD1 or TRBD2 (5 bases each). From germline, CDR1 is ENHRY and CDR2 SYGVKD. The CDR3 sequence is 14 residues long. Trimming pared 4 bases from V and 2 bases from J, leaving 12 bases between. The CDR3: CAISGATGPYEQYF. The DNA for the CDR3 is TGTGCCATCAGTGGTGCCACGGGACCCTACGAGCAGTACTTC.